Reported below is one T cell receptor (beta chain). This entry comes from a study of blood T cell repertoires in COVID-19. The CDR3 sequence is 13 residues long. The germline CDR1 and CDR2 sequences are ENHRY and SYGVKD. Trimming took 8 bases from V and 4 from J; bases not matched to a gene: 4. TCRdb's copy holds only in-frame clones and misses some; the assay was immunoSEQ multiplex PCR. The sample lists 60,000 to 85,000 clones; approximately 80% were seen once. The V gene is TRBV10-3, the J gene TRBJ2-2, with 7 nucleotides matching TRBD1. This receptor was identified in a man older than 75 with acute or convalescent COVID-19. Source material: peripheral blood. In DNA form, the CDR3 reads TGTGCCATCGGGGACAGCTTCACCGGGGAGCTGTTTTTT. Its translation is CAIGDSFTGELFF.